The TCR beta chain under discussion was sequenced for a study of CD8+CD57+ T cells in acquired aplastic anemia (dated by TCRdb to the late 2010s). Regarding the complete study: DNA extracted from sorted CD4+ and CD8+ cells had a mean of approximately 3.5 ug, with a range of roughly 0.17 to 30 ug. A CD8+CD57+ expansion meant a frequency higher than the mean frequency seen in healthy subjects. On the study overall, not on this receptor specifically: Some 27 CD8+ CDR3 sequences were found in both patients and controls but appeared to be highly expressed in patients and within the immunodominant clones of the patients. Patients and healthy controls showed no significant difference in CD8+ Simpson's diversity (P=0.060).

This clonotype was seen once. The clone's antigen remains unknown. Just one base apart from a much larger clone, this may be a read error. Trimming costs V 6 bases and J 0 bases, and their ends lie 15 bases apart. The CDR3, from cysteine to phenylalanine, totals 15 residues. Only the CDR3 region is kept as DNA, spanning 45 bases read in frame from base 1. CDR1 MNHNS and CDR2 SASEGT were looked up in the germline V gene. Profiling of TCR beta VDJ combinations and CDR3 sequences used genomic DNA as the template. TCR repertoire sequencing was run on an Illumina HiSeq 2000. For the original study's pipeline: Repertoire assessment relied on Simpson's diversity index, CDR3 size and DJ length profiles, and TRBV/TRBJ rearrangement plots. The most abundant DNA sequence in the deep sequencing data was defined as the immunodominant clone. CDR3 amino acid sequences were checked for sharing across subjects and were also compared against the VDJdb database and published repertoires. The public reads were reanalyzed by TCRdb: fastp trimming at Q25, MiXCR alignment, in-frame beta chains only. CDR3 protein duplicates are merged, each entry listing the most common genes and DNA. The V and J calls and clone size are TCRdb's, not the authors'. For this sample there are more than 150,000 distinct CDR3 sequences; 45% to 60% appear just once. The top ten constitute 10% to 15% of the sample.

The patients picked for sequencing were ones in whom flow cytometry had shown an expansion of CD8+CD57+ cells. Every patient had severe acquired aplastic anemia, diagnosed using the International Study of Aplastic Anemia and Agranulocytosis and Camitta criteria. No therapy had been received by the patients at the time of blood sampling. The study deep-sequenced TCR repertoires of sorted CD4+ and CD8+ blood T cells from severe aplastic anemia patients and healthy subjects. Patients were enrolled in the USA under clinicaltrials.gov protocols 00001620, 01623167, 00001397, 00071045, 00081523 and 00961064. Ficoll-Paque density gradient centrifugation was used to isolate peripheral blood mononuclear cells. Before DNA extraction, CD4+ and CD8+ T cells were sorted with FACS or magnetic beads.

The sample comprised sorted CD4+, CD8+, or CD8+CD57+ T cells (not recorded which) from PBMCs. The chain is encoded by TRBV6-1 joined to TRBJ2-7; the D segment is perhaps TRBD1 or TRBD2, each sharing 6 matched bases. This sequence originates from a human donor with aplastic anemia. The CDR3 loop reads CASREEGRGSYEQYF. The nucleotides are TGTGCCAGCAGAGAGGAGGGCAGGGGCTCCTACGAGCAGTACTTC.